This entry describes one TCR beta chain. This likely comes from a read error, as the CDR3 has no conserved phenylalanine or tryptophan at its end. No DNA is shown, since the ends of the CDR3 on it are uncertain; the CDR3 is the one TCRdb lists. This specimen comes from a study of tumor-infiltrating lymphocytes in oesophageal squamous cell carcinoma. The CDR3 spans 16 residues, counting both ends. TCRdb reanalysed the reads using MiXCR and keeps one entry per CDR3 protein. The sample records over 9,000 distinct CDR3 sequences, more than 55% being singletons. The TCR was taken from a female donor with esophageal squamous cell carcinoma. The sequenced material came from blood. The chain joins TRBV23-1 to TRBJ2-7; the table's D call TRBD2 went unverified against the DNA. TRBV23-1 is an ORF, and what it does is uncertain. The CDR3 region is CASSHEASSCIRAVLS.